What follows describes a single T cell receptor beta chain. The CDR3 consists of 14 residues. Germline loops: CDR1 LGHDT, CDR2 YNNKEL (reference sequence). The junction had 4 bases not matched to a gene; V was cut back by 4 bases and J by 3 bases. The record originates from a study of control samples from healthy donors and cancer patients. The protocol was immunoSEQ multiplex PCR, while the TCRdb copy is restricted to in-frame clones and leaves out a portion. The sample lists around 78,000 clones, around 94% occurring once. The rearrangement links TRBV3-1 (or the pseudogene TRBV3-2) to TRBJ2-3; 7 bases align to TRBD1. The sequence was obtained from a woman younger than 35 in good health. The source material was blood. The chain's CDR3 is CASSRRQGTDTQYF. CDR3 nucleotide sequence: TGTGCCAGCAGCCGACGACAGGGTACAGATACGCAGTATTTT.